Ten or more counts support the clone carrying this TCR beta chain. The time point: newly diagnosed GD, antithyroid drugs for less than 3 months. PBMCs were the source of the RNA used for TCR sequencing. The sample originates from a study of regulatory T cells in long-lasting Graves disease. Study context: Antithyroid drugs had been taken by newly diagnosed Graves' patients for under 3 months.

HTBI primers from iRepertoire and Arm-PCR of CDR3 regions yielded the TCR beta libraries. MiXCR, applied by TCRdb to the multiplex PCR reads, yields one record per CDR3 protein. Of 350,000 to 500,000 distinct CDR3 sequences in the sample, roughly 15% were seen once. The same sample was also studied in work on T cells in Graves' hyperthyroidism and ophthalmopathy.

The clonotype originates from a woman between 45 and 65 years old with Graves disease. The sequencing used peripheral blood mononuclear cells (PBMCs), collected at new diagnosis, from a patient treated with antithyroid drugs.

CDR3 bases: TGTGCCAGCAGTTTATTTATGACAGATACGCAGTATTTT. It encodes CASSLFMTDTQYF. J is TRBJ2-3 and V is TRBV28; D gene unclear. V dropped 1 base and J dropped 3 bases, with 5 bases sitting between them. Germline V gene data show CDR1 as MDHEN and CDR2 as SYDVKM. CDR3 length: 13 residues.